The next 9 T cell receptor beta chains were all read from a single sample in a study of OX40 agonist ivuxolimab in advanced cancers. Generated by immunoSEQ multiplex PCR, the TCRdb table keeps only in-frame clones and is missing some. This sample has about 79,000 clones, with roughly 90% found just once. The sample in question was CD4+ or CD8+ T cells sorted from blood, obtained in a trial of the OX40 agonist ivuxolimab. These receptors were taken from an adult with an advanced solid tumor such as melanoma, head and neck, liver or kidney cancer.

This chain joins TRBV11-1 and TRBJ2-5, with D maybe TRBD2 (6 bases). The ends were cut back, 2 bases at V and 0 bases at J, with 19 bases in the middle. This CDR3 has 18 residues. Germline V gene lookup returns CDR1 SGHAT and CDR2 FQDESV (reference sequence). DNA of the CDR3: TGTGCCAGCAGCTTACGACCTTATCGGGGAGGTAACCAAGAGACCCAGTACTTC. Its protein product is CASSLRPYRGGNQETQYF.

This sequence joins TRBV10-2 and TRBJ1-5; no firm D call. Between the trimmed V and J ends, which lost 0 bases and 0 bases, there was a span of 9 bases. This CDR3 is built from 16 residues. Germline V lookup: CDR1 WSHSY, CDR2 SAAADI. This CDR3 reads CASSESGSFSNQPQHF. The CDR3 DNA sequence: TGCGCCAGCAGTGAGTCGGGGAGTTTTAGCAATCAGCCCCAGCATTTT.

The chain's CDR3 is CASSPGTAAYEQYF. For the CDR3, the DNA is TGCGCCAGCAGCCCCGGGACAGCCGCCTACGAGCAGTACTTC. The V gene is TRBV4-1, the J gene TRBJ2-7, with 7 bases lining up with TRBD1. Trimming at V came to 4 bases and at J to 2 bases, leaving 5 bases not matched to a gene. Germline CDR1 is MGHRA and CDR2 is YSYEKL. This CDR3 spans 14 amino acids.

This clone was seen a few times. The chain carries TRBV11-1 and TRBJ2-2; D unclear. Germline CDR1 reads SGHAT; CDR2 reads FQDESV (reference sequence). This CDR3 is built from 13 residues. Trimming removed 0 bases from V and 3 bases from J, with 2 bases in between. CDR3 region: CASSLADTGELFF. CDR3 nucleotide sequence: TGTGCCAGCAGCTTAGCAGACACCGGGGAGCTGTTTTTT.

This chain connects TRBV7-2 to TRBJ1-4; D is unresolved. Trimming cost V 1 base and J 8 bases, with 14 bases left between them. This CDR3 has 15 amino acids. CDR1 and CDR2 (germline): SGHTA, FQGNSA. The CDR3 protein is CASSLDGTLGEKLFF. The CDR3 nucleotides are TGTGCCAGCAGCTTAGACGGCACCCTGGGCGAAAAACTGTTTTTT. Using reference TRBV7-2 and TRBJ1-4 for the parts outside the CDR3, the full variable domain is GAGVSQSPSNKVTEKGKDVELRCDPISGHTALYWYRQSLGQGLEFLIYFQGNSAPDKSGLPSDRFSAERTGGSVSTLTIQRTQQEDSAVYLCASSLDGTLGEKLFFGSGTQLSVL.

The V and J genes are TRBV18 and TRBJ2-3; D unresolved. There are 13 residues in the CDR3. Trimming removed 3 bases from V and 3 bases from J, with 7 bases in between. CDR1 is KGHSH and CDR2 is LQKENI in the germline V gene. The CDR3 loop is CASSPGQTDTQYF. CDR3 sequence (DNA): TGTGCCAGCTCACCGGGCCAAACAGATACGCAGTATTTT.

This rearrangement joins TRBV7-9 to TRBJ2-3; tentative D call: TRBD1 (7 bases). Germline V lookup: CDR1 SEHNR, CDR2 FQNEAQ (reference sequence). The V and J ends lost 7 bases and 4 bases respectively, with 15 bases between them. There are 14 residues in the CDR3. The CDR3 region is CASMVIRGADTQYF. CDR3 nucleotides: TGTGCCAGCATGGTCATCAGGGGGGCAGATACGCAGTATTTT.

This clone came up once. The DNA for the CDR3 is TGTGCCAGCAGCTTGCAGGGGGGTGAAGCTTTCTTT. It is translated as CASSLQGGEAFF. The rearrangement links TRBV7-9 to TRBJ1-1, with 7 bases matching TRBD1. The CDR3 has 12 residues. CDR1 and CDR2 from the germline V gene are SEHNR and FQNEAQ (reference sequence). With V trimmed by 3 bases and J by 7 bases, 2 bases remained unmatched. The full variable domain, its missing parts supplied by reference TRBV7-9 and TRBJ1-1, is DTGVSQNPRHKITKRGQNVTFRCDPISEHNRLYWYRQTLGQGPEFLTYFQNEAQLEKSRLLSDRFSAERPKGSFSTLEIQRTEQGDSAMYLCASSLQGGEAFFGQGTRLTVV.

V and J are TRBV28 and TRBJ1-5, with D perhaps TRBD1 (5 bases). Trimming took 6 bases from V and 5 from J, leaving 11 bases between them. Germline CDR1 is MDHEN and CDR2 is SYDVKM. The CDR3 covers 13 residues. CDR3 in amino acids: CASRGTEDQPQHF. CDR3 in DNA: TGTGCCAGCAGAGGGACCGAAGATCAGCCCCAGCATTTT.